One and the same sample provided the 24 T cell receptor beta chains below, sequenced in a study of PD-1 blockade in classical Hodgkin lymphoma. Time point defined: cycle 4 day 1 (C4D1), after around six weeks of nivolumab. No patient escaped relapse after autologous stem cell transplantation, and brentuximab vedotin exposure varied. Some clones are missing from TCRdb's copy, which holds only in-frame ones; the method was immunoSEQ multiplex PCR. The sample includes 27,000 or so clones, over 60% of them seen just once. The sample in question was peripheral blood mononuclear cells (PBMCs), obtained before the fourth cycle of nivolumab. These TCRs come from a human donor with classical Hodgkin lymphoma.

This chain links TRBV6-5 with TRBJ2-7; no clear D gene. Trimming left V 11 bases short and J 2 bases short, with 7 bases between. Looked up from germline, CDR1 is MNHEY and CDR2 is SVGAGI. The length of the CDR3 is 10 residues. CDR3 DNA sequence: TGTGCCGCAGGCGCCTACGAGCAGTACTTC. Translated, it gives CAAGAYEQYF.

The J gene is TRBJ2-5, the V gene TRBV18; D is perhaps TRBD2 (6 bases). The germline V gene encodes CDR1 KGHSH and CDR2 LQKENI. V lost 3 bases to trimming and J lost 0 bases, with 17 bases between them. CDR3 length equals 17 residues. CDR3 in amino acids: CASSPLSGSGNQETQYF. CDR3 nucleotide sequence: TGTGCCAGCTCACCCCTTTCGGGTAGCGGAAACCAAGAGACCCAGTACTTC.

The sample holds a few counts of this clone. This chain links TRBV11-2 with TRBJ2-5; no clear D. The ends were cut back, 3 bases at V and 3 bases at J, with 14 bases in the middle. This CDR3 has 15 residues. The germline gives CDR1 SGHAT, CDR2 FQNNGV. The chain's CDR3 is CASSLDLRTEETQYF. CDR3 sequence (DNA): TGTGCCAGCAGCTTGGACCTGAGGACCGAAGAGACCCAGTACTTC.

J is TRBJ2-3 and V is TRBV7-3; 9 nucleotides line up with TRBD2. The CDR3 is 16 residues long. V lost 5 bases, J lost 4 bases, and 10 bases stayed unmatched. Looked up from germline, CDR1 is SGHTA and CDR2 is FQGTGA. The CDR3 is CASSLGTSYEADTQYF. For the CDR3, the DNA is TGTGCCAGCAGCCTAGGGACTAGCTATGAGGCAGATACGCAGTATTTT. The full variable domain, in which reference TRBV7-3 and TRBJ2-3 provide the parts outside the CDR3, is GAGVSQTPSNKVTEKGKYVELRCDPISGHTALYWYRQSLGQGPEFLIYFQGTGAADDSGLPNDRFFAVRPEGSVSTLKIQRTERGDSAVYLCASSLGTSYEADTQYFGPGTRLTVL.

The genes are TRBV6-1 and TRBJ2-2; D might be TRBD1 (6 bases). The germline V gene encodes CDR1 MNHNS and CDR2 SASEGT. V lost 2 bases and J 6 bases, leaving 10 bases between the germline ends. This CDR3 is built from 14 residues. The CDR3 DNA follows: TGTGCCAGCAGTGAATGGCGACAGGCCGGGGAGCTGTTTTTT. Translated: CASSEWRQAGELFF.

This rearrangement joins TRBV30 to TRBJ2-7; the D gene is possibly TRBD1 (6 bases). Between the trimmed V and J ends, which lost 2 bases and 5 bases, there was a span of 10 bases. CDR3 length: 12 residues. The germline V gene encodes CDR1 GTSNPN and CDR2 SVGIG (reference sequence). The CDR3 DNA reads as TGTGCCTGGAGTCTCACAGGGAACGAGCAGTACTTC. Protein product: CAWSLTGNEQYF.

The genes are TRBV5-1 and TRBJ1-4; a possible D gene is TRBD1 (5 bases). This CDR3 is 15 amino acids long. V lost 0 bases to trimming and J lost 4 bases, with 10 bases between them. Germline V gene lookup returns CDR1 SGHRS and CDR2 YFSETQ. The DNA of the CDR3 is TGCGCCAGCAGCTTGGATGCAGGGCGTAATGAAAAACTGTTTTTT. Residues: CASSLDAGRNEKLFF. The full variable domain, its missing parts supplied by reference TRBV5-1 and TRBJ1-4, is KAGVTQTPRYLIKTRGQQVTLSCSPISGHRSVSWYQQTPGQGLQFLFEYFSETQRNKGNFPGRFSGRQFSNSRSEMNVSTLELGDSALYLCASSLDAGRNEKLFFGSGTQLSVL.

The rearrangement uses TRBV4-2 and TRBJ2-2; D ambiguous. V was pared by 6 bases and J by 3 bases, with 8 bases between. The CDR3 is made up of 13 amino acids. CDR1 and CDR2 from the germline V gene are LGHNA and YNFKEQ. CDR3 DNA sequence: TGTGCCAGCAGTCCCGGCTACACCGGGGAGCTGTTTTTT. It yields the protein CASSPGYTGELFF.

This rearrangement joins TRBV19 to TRBJ2-1, with 10 bases aligning to TRBD2. CDR1 is LNHDA, CDR2 SQIVND, per germline (reference sequence). This CDR3 contains 19 residues. The V gene end was trimmed by 0 bases and the J gene end by 7 bases; junction bases not matched to a gene: 15. CDR3 sequence: CASSIDVWASGRIGNEQFF. For the CDR3, the DNA is TGTGCCAGTAGTATAGATGTGTGGGCTAGCGGGAGAATAGGGAATGAGCAGTTCTTC.

The chain carries TRBV19 and TRBJ1-5, with a weak D call TRBD1 (6 bases). Germline V gene lookup returns CDR1 LNHDA and CDR2 SQIVND (reference sequence). Trimming took off 7 bases at V and 0 bases at J, with 10 bases between the two ends. The CDR3 length is 14 residues. DNA for the CDR3: TGTGCCAGTAAAACAGGGTATAGCAATCAGCCCCAGCATTTT. It yields the protein CASKTGYSNQPQHF. Filled out from reference TRBV19 and TRBJ1-5, the complete variable domain reads DGGITQSPKYLFRKEGQNVTLSCEQNLNHDAMYWYRQDPGQGLRLIYYSQIVNDFQKGDIAEGYSVSREKKESFPLTVTSAQKNPTAFYLCASKTGYSNQPQHFGDGTRLSIL.

The chain carries TRBV28 and TRBJ1-2; tentative D call: TRBD1 (6 bases). V gave up 2 bases and J gave up 7 bases, with 14 bases separating them. Germline CDR1 and CDR2: MDHEN and SYDVKM. This CDR3 spans 14 amino acids. The CDR3 region is CASSLNPGQGGYTF. The CDR3 nucleotides read TGTGCCAGCAGTTTAAATCCGGGACAAGGTGGCTACACCTTC.

The chain has TRBV18 and TRBJ2-5; the D gene is possibly TRBD1 (5 bases). CDR3 length equals 14 residues. Germline CDR1 is KGHSH and CDR2 is LQKENI. V shed 2 bases and J shed 1 base, with 8 bases lying between them. CDR3 nucleotides: TGTGCCAGCTCACCAACAGGAATCCAAGAGACCCAGTACTTC. Amino acid sequence: CASSPTGIQETQYF.

The CDR3 bases are TGTGCCAGCAGTGACCGAGGGGGCAACACTGAAGCTTTCTTT. It specifies CASSDRGGNTEAFF. The chain has TRBV25-1 and TRBJ1-1; 7 positions match TRBD1. Germline V gives CDR1 MGHDK, CDR2 SYGVNS. V was clipped by 3 bases and J by 2 bases; unmatched bases: 3. This CDR3 has 14 amino acids.

The chain carries TRBV7-2 and TRBJ2-2, with 12 bases fitting TRBD2. Per germline, CDR1 SGHTA and CDR2 FQGNSA. This CDR3 is 15 amino acids long. Trimming removed 3 bases from V and 6 bases from J; junction bases left unmatched: 2. CDR3 DNA: TGTGCCAGCAGCTTGCTAGCGGGAGGGGCCGGGGAGCTGTTTTTT. Its protein is CASSLLAGGAGELFF.

The chain combines TRBV5-1 with TRBJ1-2; D is uncertain. The V end lost 5 bases, the J end lost 1 base, and 9 bases lay between the germline ends. Germline V gene lookup returns CDR1 SGHRS and CDR2 YFSETQ. The CDR3 is 13 amino acids. Written as DNA, the CDR3 is TGCGCCAGCAGTATAACAGTTAACTATGGCTACACCTTC. Translation gives CASSITVNYGYTF.

The rearrangement links TRBV5-1 to TRBJ1-2, with D tentatively TRBD1 (6 bases). Germline CDR1 SGHRS, CDR2 YFSETQ. The CDR3 consists of 17 residues. The V end was cut by 1 base, the J end by 0 bases, with 16 bases between. CDR3 amino acids: CASSLRGQNYANYGYTF. The CDR3, as DNA: TGCGCCAGCAGCTTGCGAGGACAGAACTATGCTAACTATGGCTACACCTTC.

The chain has TRBV11-1 and TRBJ1-1; 7 bases line up with TRBD1. V was clipped by 4 bases and J by 8 bases; unmatched bases: 7. The CDR3 consists of 13 residues. Germline assignment: CDR1 SGHAT and CDR2 FQDESV (reference sequence). In nucleotides, the CDR3 is TGTGCCAGCAGCTCAACCTGGGACAGCGAAGCTTTCTTT. This codes for CASSSTWDSEAFF.

This chain joins TRBV25-1 and TRBJ1-1; no definite D call. The CDR3 runs to 14 residues. With 1 base removed from V and 4 bases from J, the gap between germline ends came to 10 bases. The germline CDR1 and CDR2 sequences are MGHDK and SYGVNS. The CDR3 protein is CASSELQHGTEAFF. The CDR3 bases are TGTGCCAGCAGTGAATTACAACACGGCACTGAAGCTTTCTTT.

This clone has a handful of counts. V usage is TRBV27 and J usage is TRBJ2-4; D is unresolved. CDR1 is MNHEY, CDR2 SMNVEV, per germline (reference sequence). The CDR3 is made up of 13 amino acids. V lost 0 bases, J lost 7 bases, and 7 bases lay in between. The chain's CDR3 is CASSLSPRNIQYF. As DNA, the CDR3 is TGTGCCAGCAGTTTATCGCCGAGGAACATTCAGTACTTC.

The V and J genes are TRBV10-2 and TRBJ1-2; D perhaps matches TRBD1 (5 bases). CDR1 and CDR2 (germline): WSHSY, SAAADI. Trimming pared 3 bases from V and 5 bases from J, leaving 10 bases between. The CDR3 consists of 13 residues. CDR3 residues: CASSDDSSYGYTF. For the CDR3, the DNA is TGCGCCAGCAGTGACGACAGCTCTTATGGCTACACCTTC.

V and J are TRBV10-3 and TRBJ2-1; TRBD2 matches 10 bases. Per germline, CDR1 ENHRY and CDR2 SYGVKD. The length of the CDR3 is 15 residues. Trimming at V came to 10 bases and at J to 8 bases, leaving 14 bases not matched to a gene. CDR3 amino acids: CATASGRAALDEQFF. The DNA of the CDR3 is TGTGCCACGGCGAGCGGGAGGGCCGCTCTGGATGAGCAGTTCTTC.

The rearrangement links TRBV27 to TRBJ1-3; 8 nucleotides align to TRBD1. The CDR3 is 16 residues long. The V gene's germline CDR1 is MNHEY and CDR2 SMNVEV (reference sequence). The V gene end was trimmed by 4 bases and the J gene end by 4 bases; junction bases not matched to a gene: 9. The CDR3 bases are TGTGCCAGCAGTTCGATCGGGACAGGATTAGGAAACACCATATATTTT. It is translated as CASSSIGTGLGNTIYF.

This chain connects TRBV16 to TRBJ1-6; D is unresolved. The length of the CDR3 is 13 residues. CDR1 is KGHSY, CDR2 FQNENV, per germline. The V gene lost 4 bases and the J gene lost 7 bases, with 8 bases spanning the gap. CDR3 coding DNA: TGTGCCAGCAGCCTCGCGGGGAATTCACCCCTCCACTTT. This sequence encodes CASSLAGNSPLHF.

This chain joins TRBV27 and TRBJ2-1, with 8 bases matching TRBD2. Germline-derived CDR1 and CDR2 are MNHEY and SMNVEV (reference sequence). V lost 0 bases, J lost 2 bases, and 9 bases stayed unmatched. The CDR3 loop spans 18 amino acids. The CDR3 DNA reads TGTGCCAGCAGTTTATCGGCCCCGGGGGGACTAGCCTACAATGAGCAGTTCTTC. This sequence encodes CASSLSAPGGLAYNEQFF.